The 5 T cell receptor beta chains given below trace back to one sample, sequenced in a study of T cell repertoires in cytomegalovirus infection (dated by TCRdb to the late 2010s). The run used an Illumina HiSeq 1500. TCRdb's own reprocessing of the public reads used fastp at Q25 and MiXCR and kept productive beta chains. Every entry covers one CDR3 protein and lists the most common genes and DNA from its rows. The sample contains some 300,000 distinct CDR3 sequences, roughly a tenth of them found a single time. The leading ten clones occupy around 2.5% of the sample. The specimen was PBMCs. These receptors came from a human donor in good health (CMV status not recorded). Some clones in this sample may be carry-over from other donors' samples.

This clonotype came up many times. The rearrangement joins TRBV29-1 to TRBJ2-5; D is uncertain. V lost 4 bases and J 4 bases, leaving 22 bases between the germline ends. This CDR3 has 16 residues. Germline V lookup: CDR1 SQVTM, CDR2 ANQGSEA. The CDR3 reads CSVVTLRESRLETQYF. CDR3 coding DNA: TGCAGCGTTGTTACCCTTAGAGAATCTCGTTTAGAGACCCAGTACTTC.

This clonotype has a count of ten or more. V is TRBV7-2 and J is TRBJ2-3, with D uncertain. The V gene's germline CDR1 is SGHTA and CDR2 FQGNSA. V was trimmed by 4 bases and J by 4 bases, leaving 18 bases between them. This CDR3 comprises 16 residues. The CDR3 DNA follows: TGTGCCAGCAGCTCCCCCACTTTGACACGATCAGATACGCAGTATTTT. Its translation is CASSSPTLTRSDTQYF.

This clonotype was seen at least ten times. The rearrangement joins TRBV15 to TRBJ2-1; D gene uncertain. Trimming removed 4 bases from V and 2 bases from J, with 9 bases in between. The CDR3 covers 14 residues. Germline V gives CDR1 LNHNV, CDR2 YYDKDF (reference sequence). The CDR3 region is CATSTGSPYNEQFF. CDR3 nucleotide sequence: TGTGCCACCAGCACCGGGTCCCCCTACAATGAGCAGTTCTTC.

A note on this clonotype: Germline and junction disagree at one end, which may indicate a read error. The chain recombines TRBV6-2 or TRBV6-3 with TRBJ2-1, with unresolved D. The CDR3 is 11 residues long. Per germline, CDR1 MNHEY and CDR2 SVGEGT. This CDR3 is CASSYLNEQLF. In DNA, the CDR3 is TGTGCCAGCAGTTACCTCAATGAGCAGCTCTTC.

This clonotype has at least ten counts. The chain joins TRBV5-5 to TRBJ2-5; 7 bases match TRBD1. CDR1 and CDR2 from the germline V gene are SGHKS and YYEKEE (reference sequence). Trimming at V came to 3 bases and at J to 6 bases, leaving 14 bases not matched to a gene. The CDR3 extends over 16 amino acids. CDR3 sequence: CASSSPGQPGVKTQYF. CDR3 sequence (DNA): TGTGCCAGCAGCTCCCCGGGACAGCCGGGCGTAAAGACCCAGTACTTC.